This note documents a single TCR beta chain sequence. Its antigen is unidentified. The sample originates from a study of CD8+ T cells in alopecia areata. TCR sequencing used cDNA made by reverse transcription of extracted RNA. Using immunoSEQ multiplex PCR, the repertoire was profiled, and TCRdb retains in-frame clones only, with some absent. Of roughly 200,000 clones listed, roughly 62% are singletons. Findings of the study overall: In scalp, tofacitinib significantly decreased clonality and expanded CD8+ clones among the top 100.

The treatment denotes: oral pan-JAK inhibitor, 5-10 mg twice daily. CDR3 size: 15 residues. Trimming took off 1 base at V and 2 bases at J, with 9 bases between the two ends. The germline CDR1 and CDR2 sequences are LGHNT and FRNRAP. The input for sequencing was CD8+ T cells sorted from blood, taken at week 24, from a patient treated with tofacitinib. This sequence joins TRBV12-5 and TRBJ1-5, with TRBD1 as a possible D gene (6 bases). This TCR came from a human donor with alopecia areata. The CDR3 DNA reads as TGTGCTAGTGGTTTGGACAGGGTGGGCAATCAGCCCCAGCATTTT. Its translation: CASGLDRVGNQPQHF.